These 9 T cell receptor beta chains came from one sample sequenced in a study of T cells after somatic rescue of genetic block. TCRdb's table, derived via immunoSEQ multiplex PCR, lists solely in-frame clones and lacks some. The sample yields some 10,000 clones, over 65% seen once. The sequencing input was peripheral blood mononuclear cells (PBMCs). The receptors come from a boy younger than 18.

This clone is judged medium-sized. The chain joins TRBV6-5 to TRBJ2-7; 7 bases fit TRBD2. Trimming cost V 2 bases and J 6 bases; bases outside gene matches: 1. Germline V lookup: CDR1 MNHEY, CDR2 SVGAGI. The CDR3 has 12 residues. The CDR3 DNA reads as TGTGCCAGCAGTTACCCGGGAGGCGAGCAGTACTTC. Its translation: CASSYPGGEQYF.

The rearrangement links TRBV27 to TRBJ2-5; D tentatively fits TRBD1 or TRBD2 (7 bases each). Germline CDR1 is MNHEY and CDR2 is SMNVEV (reference sequence). The length of the CDR3 is 14 residues. The V end was cut by 4 bases, the J end by 5 bases, with 14 bases between. The DNA for the CDR3 is TGTGCCAGCAGTTCAGGGGGGGCCTGGGAGACCCAGTACTTC. It codes for CASSSGGAWETQYF.

In this sample, this clone is large. V is TRBV15 and J is TRBJ1-4, with a weak D call TRBD1 (5 bases). CDR1 and CDR2 (germline): LNHNV, YYDKDF (reference sequence). The CDR3 sequence is 15 residues long. Trimming shortened V by 0 bases and J by 7 bases, and 12 bases separated the two germline ends. CDR3 protein: CATSRDRGQGEKLFF. CDR3 bases: TGTGCCACCAGCAGAGATAGAGGGCAGGGTGAAAAACTGTTTTTT.

This chain uses TRBV6-5 with TRBJ1-4; D gene ambiguous. CDR1 MNHEY and CDR2 SVGAGI come from the germline V gene. The V gene lost 9 bases and the J gene lost 13 bases, with 18 bases spanning the gap. The CDR3 contains 12 residues. CDR3 bases: TGTGCCAGTAGAGCAACCCCCGGTTCACTGTTTTTT. Encoded protein: CASRATPGSLFF.

In this sample, this clone turned up once. The rearrangement joins TRBV28 to TRBJ2-1; no firm D call. CDR1 is MDHEN and CDR2 is SYDVKM in the germline V gene. This CDR3 has 14 amino acids. With 7 bases removed from V and 5 bases from J, the gap between germline ends came to 15 bases. The DNA of the CDR3 is TGTGCCAGCACCCTCACCAGGTACAACAATGAGCAGTTCTTC. Translating gives CASTLTRYNNEQFF.

This clone occurred once. The rearrangement uses TRBV5-1 and TRBJ2-3; no clear D gene. Looked up from germline, CDR1 is SGHRS and CDR2 is YFSETQ. Trimming left V 0 bases short and J 2 bases short, with 7 bases between. The CDR3 consists of 14 residues. The CDR3 DNA reads TGCGCCAGCAGCTTGGGACCCTTCACAGATACGCAGTATTTT. Its translation is CASSLGPFTDTQYF.

This clone was counted only a few times. The V and J genes are TRBV4-1 and TRBJ2-2; TRBD1 agrees at 9 bases. CDR3 length: 18 amino acids. In germline, CDR1 is MGHRA, CDR2 YSYEKL. J gave up 1 base and V 3 bases, and 9 bases lay outside the gene matches. Here the CDR3 DNA reads TGCGCCAGCAGCCATATCCCTAGGGGACAGGGGAACACCGGGGAGCTGTTTTTT. Translating it yields CASSHIPRGQGNTGELFF.

The chain carries TRBV5-5 and TRBJ2-4; D unresolved. CDR3 length: 17 residues. V dropped 0 bases and J dropped 0 bases, with 13 bases sitting between them. The germline CDR1 and CDR2 sequences are SGHKS and YYEKEE (reference sequence). CDR3 DNA sequence: TGTGCCAGCAGCTTGGCCTACCGTACCCAAGCCAAAAACATTCAGTACTTC. Amino acid sequence: CASSLAYRTQAKNIQYF. The complete variable domain, with remaining parts taken from reference TRBV5-5 and TRBJ2-4, reads DAGVTQSPTHLIKTRGQQVTLRCSPISGHKSVSWYQQVLGQGPQFIFQYYEKEERGRGNFPDRFSARQFPNYSSELNVNALLLGDSALYLCASSLAYRTQAKNIQYFGAGTRLSVL.

The rearrangement links TRBV9 to TRBJ1-6; D possibly corresponds to TRBD1 (5 bases). CDR1 and CDR2 (germline): SGDLS, YYNGEE. The V end was cut by 4 bases, the J end by 9 bases, with 17 bases between. CDR3 length: 15 amino acids. This chain's CDR3 is CASSLTGIGRSPLHF. The DNA of the CDR3 is TGTGCCAGCAGCTTAACAGGAATTGGTCGTTCACCCCTCCACTTT.